This TCR beta chain emerged from a study of Graves' ophthalmopathy and Graves' hyperthyroidism. It was on clinical symptoms, serum thyroxine, TRAb, thyroid ultrasound and orbital computed tomography that diagnosis relied. CDR3 length: 14 residues. V lost 8 bases, J lost 8 bases, and 11 bases stayed unmatched. Per the germline V gene, CDR1 is SNHLY and CDR2 is FYNNEI. Using RNA transcripts, the TCR beta CDR3 regions were amplified. Second-round multiplex PCR came after a first-round RT-PCR that employed HTBI primers. MiXCR was run by TCRdb on the multiplex PCR reads, yielding one entry per CDR3 protein. The sample gives a few hundred thousand distinct CDR3 sequences, about 35% of which show up once; about 4.2% is in the top ten. On this clonotype: Its antigen is undetermined.

Study-level findings and limits: Most thyroid clonotypes expanded beyond 0.001 frequency were also found in blood.

This TCR came from an adult man with Graves' hyperthyroidism. This chain joins TRBV2 and TRBJ1-4; 7 bases match TRBD1. The sequenced sample was peripheral blood or thyroid tissue (not recorded which). For the CDR3, the DNA is TGTGCCAGCCGTTGGGGACAGACAACCGAAAAACTGTTTTTT. Protein product: CASRWGQTTEKLFF.